The clone carrying this T cell receptor (beta chain) was detected ten times or more. Source study methods: Amplification from reference gene primers served as the basis for estimated nucleated cell counts. TCRdb keeps only in-frame clones here, not all; method: immunoSEQ multiplex PCR. For V, J and clone size, that table is used; D and trimming come from the DNA. This table holds over 120,000 clones, 70% to 80% found once. These data come from a study of blood T cell repertoires in COVID-19. Across the study: The analysed material was cDNA or gDNA that came from T cells, B-cell-depleted T cells, or PBMCs.

This clonotype was sampled from a woman aged 70-85 years with COVID-19, enrolled during active disease. Sequencing input: peripheral blood.

The CDR3 DNA reads TGTGCCACCACCCGGGACAGGAGCTCCTACAATGAGCAGTTCTTC. It codes for CATTRDRSSYNEQFF. The genes are TRBV15 and TRBJ2-1; 8 bases are a match to TRBD1. Germline V gene data show CDR1 as LNHNV and CDR2 as YYDKDF (reference sequence). Trimming removed 7 bases from V and 0 bases from J; junction bases left unmatched: 5. CDR3 length: 15 residues.